These 8 T cell receptor beta chains were sequenced from one sample in a study of human T cells and chemical hapten exposure. Time point indicated: pre-sensitization, week 0. As to treatment: therapeutic diphenylcyclopropenone sensitization with weekly scalp DPC. In TCRdb, the RACE reads were re-called with MiXCR into one record per CDR3 protein. The sample lists roughly 380,000 distinct CDR3 sequences; more than 4.5% were seen once. The input for sequencing was whole blood, taken in connection with sensitization to the hapten diphenylcyclopropenone (DPC). All receptors come from a woman aged 45-60 years with alopecia areata. Some clones in this sample may be carry-over from other donors' samples.

This clonotype appeared a few times. The chain combines TRBV29-1 with TRBJ2-1; D not certain. Trimming took 8 bases from V and 0 from J, leaving 8 bases between them. The germline V gene has CDR1 SQVTM and CDR2 ANQGSEA. The CDR3 runs 12 residues. CDR3 nucleotides: TGCAGCACTCCAAGCTCCTACAATGAGCAGTTCTTC. Its protein is CSTPSSYNEQFF.

This clonotype was found a few times. V and J are TRBV9 and TRBJ2-3; the D is unclear. V was clipped by 1 base and J by 4 bases, with 4 bases between them. The CDR3 is made up of 12 amino acids. In germline, CDR1 is SGDLS, CDR2 YYNGEE. CDR3 loop: CASSVNADTQYF. The CDR3 DNA is TGTGCCAGCAGCGTAAACGCAGATACGCAGTATTTT.

There are many counts of this clonotype. The chain links TRBV29-1 to TRBJ2-1; D is undetermined. Germline lookup yields CDR1 SQVTM and CDR2 ANQGSEA. This CDR3 has 17 residues. With 2 bases removed from V and 0 bases from J, the gap between germline ends came to 17 bases. The DNA for the CDR3 is TGCAGCGTTGAACCACAAGCACTCTATAGCTCCTACAATGAGCAGTTCTTC. This encodes CSVEPQALYSSYNEQFF.

This clonotype appeared many times. The J gene is TRBJ1-6, the V gene TRBV12-3 or TRBV12-4, with TRBD1 matching 7 bases. With V trimmed by 6 bases and J by 5 bases, 10 bases remained unmatched. The length of the CDR3 is 16 residues. This CDR3 reads CASSSGTVGNNSPLHF. DNA of the CDR3: TGTGCCAGCAGCTCAGGGACAGTTGGGAATAATTCACCCCTCCACTTT.

The chain is built from TRBV6-2 or TRBV6-3 and TRBJ2-7; D uncertain. V lost 5 bases and J lost 1, with 15 bases in between. Per germline, CDR1 MNHEY and CDR2 SVGEGT. The CDR3 consists of 15 residues. For the CDR3, the DNA is TGTGCCAGCAGTCCTGACCCGCCTGGTTCCTACGAGCAGTACTTC. Protein: CASSPDPPGSYEQYF.

This clonotype has ten or more counts. The chain employs TRBV29-1 and TRBJ1-2; D uncertain. Germline V gene lookup returns CDR1 SQVTM and CDR2 ANQGSEA. The V end was cut by 1 base, the J end by 8 bases, with 8 bases between. CDR3 length equals 11 residues. The CDR3 protein is CSVEGGGGYTF. The DNA for the CDR3 is TGCAGCGTTGAAGGGGGTGGCGGCTACACCTTC. The whole variable domain, filled in from reference TRBV29-1 and TRBJ1-2, reads SAVISQKPSRDICQRGTSLTIQCQVDSQVTMMFWYRQQPGQSLTLIATANQGSEATYESGFVIDKFPISRPNLTFSTLTVSNMSPEDSSIYLCSVEGGGGYTFGSGTRLTVV.

In its sample, this clonotype was seen many times. The V call is TRBV9, the J call TRBJ2-1, with TRBD2 as a possible D gene (6 bases). This CDR3 region has 15 residues. Trimming took 4 bases from V and 0 from J, leaving 11 bases between them. Looked up from germline, CDR1 is SGDLS and CDR2 is YYNGEE. The CDR3 here is CASSPVGSSYNEQFF. CDR3 in DNA: TGTGCCAGCAGCCCCGTCGGGAGCTCCTACAATGAGCAGTTCTTC.

The J gene is TRBJ1-5, the V gene TRBV12-3 or TRBV12-4; weak D call: TRBD1 (6 bases). V was cut by 3 bases and J by 5 bases, with 14 bases left in between. The CDR3 is made up of 15 amino acids. In DNA form, the CDR3 reads TGTGCCAGCAGTTTGTACAGGGAGCTCCATCAGCCCCAGCATTTT. It specifies CASSLYRELHQPQHF.